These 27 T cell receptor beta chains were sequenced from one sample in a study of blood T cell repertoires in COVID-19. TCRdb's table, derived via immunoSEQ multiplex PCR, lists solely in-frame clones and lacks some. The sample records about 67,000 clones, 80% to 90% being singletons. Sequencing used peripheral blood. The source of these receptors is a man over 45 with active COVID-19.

The CDR3 sequence is CASSPGHGGETQYF. CDR3 sequence (DNA): TGTGCCAGCTCACCGGGACACGGGGGGGAGACCCAGTACTTC. V gene TRBV18 combines with J gene TRBJ2-5; tentatively, D is TRBD2 (7 bases). The CDR3 is made up of 14 amino acids. CDR1 KGHSH and CDR2 LQKENI come from the germline V gene. V was pared by 3 bases and J by 5 bases, with 13 bases between.

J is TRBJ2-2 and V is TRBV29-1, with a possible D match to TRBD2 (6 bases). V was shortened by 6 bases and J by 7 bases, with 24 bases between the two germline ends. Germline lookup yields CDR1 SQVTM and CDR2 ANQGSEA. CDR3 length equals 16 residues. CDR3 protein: CSVALWERVGGGELFF. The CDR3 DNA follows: TGCAGCGTCGCCCTTTGGGAGAGGGTGGGAGGCGGGGAGCTGTTTTTT.

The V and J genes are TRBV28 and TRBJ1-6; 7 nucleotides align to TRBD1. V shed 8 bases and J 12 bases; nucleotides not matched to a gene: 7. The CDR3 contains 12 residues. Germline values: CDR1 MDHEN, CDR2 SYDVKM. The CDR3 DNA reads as TGTGCCAGCGGGACAGTCGGACGACCCCTCCACTTT. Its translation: CASGTVGRPLHF.

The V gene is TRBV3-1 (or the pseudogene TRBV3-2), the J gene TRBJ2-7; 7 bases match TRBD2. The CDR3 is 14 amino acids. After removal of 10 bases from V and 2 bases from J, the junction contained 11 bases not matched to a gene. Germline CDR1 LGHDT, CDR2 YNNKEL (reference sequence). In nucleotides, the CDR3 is TGTGCCACCCGTGGGGGGGGAGGGACCTACGAGCAGTACTTC. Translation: CATRGGGGTYEQYF.

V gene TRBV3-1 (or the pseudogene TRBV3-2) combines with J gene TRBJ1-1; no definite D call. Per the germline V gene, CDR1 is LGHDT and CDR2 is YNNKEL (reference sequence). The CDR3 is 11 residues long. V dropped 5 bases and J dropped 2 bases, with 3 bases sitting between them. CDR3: CASSLNTEAFF. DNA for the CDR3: TGTGCCAGCAGCTTAAACACTGAAGCTTTCTTT.

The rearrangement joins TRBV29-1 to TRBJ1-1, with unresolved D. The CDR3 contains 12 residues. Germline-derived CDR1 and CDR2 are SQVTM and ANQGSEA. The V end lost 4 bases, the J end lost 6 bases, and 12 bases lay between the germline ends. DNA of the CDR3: TGCAGCGTTGCCTCCGGGTCCGCTGAAGCTTTCTTT. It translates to CSVASGSAEAFF.

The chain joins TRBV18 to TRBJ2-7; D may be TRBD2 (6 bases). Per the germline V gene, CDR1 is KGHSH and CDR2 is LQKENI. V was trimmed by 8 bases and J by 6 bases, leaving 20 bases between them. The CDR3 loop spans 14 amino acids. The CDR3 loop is CASRLGGSAFEQYF. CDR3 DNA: TGTGCCAGCCGGTTGGGAGGTAGCGCCTTCGAGCAGTACTTC.

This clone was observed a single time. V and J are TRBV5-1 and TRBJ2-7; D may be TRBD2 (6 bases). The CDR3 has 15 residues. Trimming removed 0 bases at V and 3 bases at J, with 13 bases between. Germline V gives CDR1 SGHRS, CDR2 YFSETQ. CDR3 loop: CASSLAAGELYEQYF. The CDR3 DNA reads TGCGCCAGCAGCTTGGCAGCGGGCGAGCTCTACGAGCAGTACTTC.

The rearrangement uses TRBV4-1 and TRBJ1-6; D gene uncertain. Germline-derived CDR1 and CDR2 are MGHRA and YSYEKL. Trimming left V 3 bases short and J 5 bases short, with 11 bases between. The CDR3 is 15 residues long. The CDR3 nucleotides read TGCGCCAGCAGCCACTCGGACGGGAATAATTCACCCCTCCACTTT. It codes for CASSHSDGNNSPLHF.

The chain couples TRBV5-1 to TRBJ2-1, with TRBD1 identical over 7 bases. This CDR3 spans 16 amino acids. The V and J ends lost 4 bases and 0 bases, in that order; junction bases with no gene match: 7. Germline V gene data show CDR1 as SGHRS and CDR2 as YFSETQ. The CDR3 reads CASSPRTGASYNEQFF. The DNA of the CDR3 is TGCGCCAGCAGCCCGAGGACAGGAGCCTCCTACAATGAGCAGTTCTTC.

The chain's CDR3 is CASSQRDSFEQYF. In DNA form, the CDR3 reads TGTGCCAGCAGCCAGCGGGACTCTTTCGAGCAGTACTTC. This chain uses TRBV4-2 with TRBJ2-7, with D possibly matching TRBD2 (6 bases). CDR1 is LGHNA and CDR2 is YNFKEQ in the germline V gene. Trimming stripped 3 bases from V and 6 bases from J, with 12 bases between. The CDR3 has 13 residues.

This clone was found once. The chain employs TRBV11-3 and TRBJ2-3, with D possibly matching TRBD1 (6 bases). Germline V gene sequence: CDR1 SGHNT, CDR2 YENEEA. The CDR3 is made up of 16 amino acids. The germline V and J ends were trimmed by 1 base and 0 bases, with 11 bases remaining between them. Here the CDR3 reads CASSLGGTSSTDTQYF. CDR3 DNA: TGTGCCAGCAGCTTAGGGGGGACATCGAGCACAGATACGCAGTATTTT.

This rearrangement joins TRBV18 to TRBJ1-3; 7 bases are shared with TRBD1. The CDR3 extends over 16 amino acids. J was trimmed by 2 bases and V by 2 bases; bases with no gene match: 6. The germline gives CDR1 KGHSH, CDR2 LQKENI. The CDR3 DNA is TGTGCCAGCTCACCAAGAACCAGGGGGACTGGAAACACCATATATTTT. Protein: CASSPRTRGTGNTIYF.

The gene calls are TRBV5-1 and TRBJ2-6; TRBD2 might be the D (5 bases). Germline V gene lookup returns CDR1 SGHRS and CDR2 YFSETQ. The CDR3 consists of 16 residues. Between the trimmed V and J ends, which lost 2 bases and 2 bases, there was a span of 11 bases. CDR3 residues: CASSLGGAAGANVLTF. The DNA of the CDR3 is TGCGCCAGCAGCTTAGGAGGCGCTGCTGGGGCCAACGTCCTGACTTTC.

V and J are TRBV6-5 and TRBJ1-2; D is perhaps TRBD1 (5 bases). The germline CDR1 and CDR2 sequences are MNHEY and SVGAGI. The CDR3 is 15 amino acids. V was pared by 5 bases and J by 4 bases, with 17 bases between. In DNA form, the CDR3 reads TGTGCCAGCAGTCACGGGGCCGGGAGCAGCTATGGCTACACCTTC. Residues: CASSHGAGSSYGYTF.

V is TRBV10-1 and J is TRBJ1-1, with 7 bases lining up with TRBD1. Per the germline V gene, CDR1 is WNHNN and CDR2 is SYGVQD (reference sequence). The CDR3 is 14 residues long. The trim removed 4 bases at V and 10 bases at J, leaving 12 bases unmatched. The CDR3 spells CASSGKTGSVRAFF. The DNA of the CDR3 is TGCGCCAGCAGTGGAAAGACAGGGTCGGTTCGAGCTTTCTTT.

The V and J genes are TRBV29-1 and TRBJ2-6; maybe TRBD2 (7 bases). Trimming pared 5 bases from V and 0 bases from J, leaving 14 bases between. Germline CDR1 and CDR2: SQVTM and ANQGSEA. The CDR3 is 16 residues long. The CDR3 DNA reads TGCAGCGTTCCCGAGGGAGGGGGCTCTGGGGCCAACGTCCTGACTTTC. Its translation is CSVPEGGGSGANVLTF. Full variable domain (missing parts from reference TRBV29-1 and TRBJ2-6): SAVISQKPSRDICQRGTSLTIQCQVDSQVTMMFWYRQQPGQSLTLIATANQGSEATYESGFVIDKFPISRPNLTFSTLTVSNMSPEDSSIYLCSVPEGGGSGANVLTFGAGSRLTVL.

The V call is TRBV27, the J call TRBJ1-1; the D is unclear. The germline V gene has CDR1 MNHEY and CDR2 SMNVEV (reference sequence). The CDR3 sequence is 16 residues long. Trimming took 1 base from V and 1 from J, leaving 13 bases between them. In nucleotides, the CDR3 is TGTGCCAGCAGTTTATTGTCAGGCACCAAGAACACTGAAGCTTTCTTT. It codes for CASSLLSGTKNTEAFF.

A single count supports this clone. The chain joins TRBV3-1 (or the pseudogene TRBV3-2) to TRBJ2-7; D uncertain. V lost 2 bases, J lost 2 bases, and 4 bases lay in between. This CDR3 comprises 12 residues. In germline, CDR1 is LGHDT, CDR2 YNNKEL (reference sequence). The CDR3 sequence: CASSQRTYEQYF. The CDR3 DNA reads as TGTGCCAGCAGCCAACGTACCTACGAGCAGTACTTC.

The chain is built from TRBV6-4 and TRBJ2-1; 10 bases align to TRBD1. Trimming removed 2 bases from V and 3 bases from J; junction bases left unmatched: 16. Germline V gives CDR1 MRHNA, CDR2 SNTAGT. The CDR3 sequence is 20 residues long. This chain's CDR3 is CASSDVGQGLRTLNYNEQFF. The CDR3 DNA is TGTGCCAGCAGTGACGTGGGACAGGGGTTAAGAACTTTAAACTACAATGAGCAGTTCTTC.

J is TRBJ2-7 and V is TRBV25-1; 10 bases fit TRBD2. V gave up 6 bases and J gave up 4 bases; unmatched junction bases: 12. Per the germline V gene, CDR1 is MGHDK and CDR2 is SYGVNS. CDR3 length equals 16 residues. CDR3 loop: CASSPLMASGSYEQYF. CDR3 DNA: TGTGCCAGCAGCCCCCTAATGGCTAGCGGGAGTTACGAGCAGTACTTC.

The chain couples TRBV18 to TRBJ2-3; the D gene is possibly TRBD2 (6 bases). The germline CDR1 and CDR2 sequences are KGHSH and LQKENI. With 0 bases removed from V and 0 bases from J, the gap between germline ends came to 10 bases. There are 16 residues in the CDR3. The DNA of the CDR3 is TGTGCCAGCTCACCACCACAGAGCGGGAGCACAGATACGCAGTATTTT. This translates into CASSPPQSGSTDTQYF.

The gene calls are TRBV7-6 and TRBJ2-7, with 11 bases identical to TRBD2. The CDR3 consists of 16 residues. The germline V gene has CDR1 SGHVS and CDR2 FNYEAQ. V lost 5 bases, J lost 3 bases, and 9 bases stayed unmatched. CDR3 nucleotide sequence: TGTGCCAGCAGCGGAAGCACTAGCGGGAGTTTCTACGAGCAGTACTTC. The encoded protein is CASSGSTSGSFYEQYF.

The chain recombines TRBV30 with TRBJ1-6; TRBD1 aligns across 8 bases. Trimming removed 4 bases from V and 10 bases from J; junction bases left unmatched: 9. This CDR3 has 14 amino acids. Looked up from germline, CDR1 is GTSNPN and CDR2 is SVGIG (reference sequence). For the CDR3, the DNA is TGTGCCTGGAAGCTGGGCAGGGGGCTCTCACCCCTCCACTTT. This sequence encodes CAWKLGRGLSPLHF.

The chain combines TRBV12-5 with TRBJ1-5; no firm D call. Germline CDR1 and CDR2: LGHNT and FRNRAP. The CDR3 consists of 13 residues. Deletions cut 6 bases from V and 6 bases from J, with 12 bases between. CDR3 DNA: TGTGCTAGTGGGAACGGCAGGATTCAGCCCCAGCATTTT. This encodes CASGNGRIQPQHF.

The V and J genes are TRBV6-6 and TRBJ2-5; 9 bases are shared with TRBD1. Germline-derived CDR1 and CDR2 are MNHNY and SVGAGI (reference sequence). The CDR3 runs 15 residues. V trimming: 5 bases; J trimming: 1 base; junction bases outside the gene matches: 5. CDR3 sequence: CASSVHRGPQETQYF. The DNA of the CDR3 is TGTGCCAGCAGTGTCCACAGGGGGCCCCAAGAGACCCAGTACTTC.

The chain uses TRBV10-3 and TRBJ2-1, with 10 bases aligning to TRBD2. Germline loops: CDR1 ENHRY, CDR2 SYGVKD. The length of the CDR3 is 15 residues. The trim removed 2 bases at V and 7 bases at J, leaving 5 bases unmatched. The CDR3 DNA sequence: TGTGCCATCAGTGAGCTCCCGGGACTAGCGAATGAGCAGTTCTTC. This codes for CAISELPGLANEQFF.